This T cell receptor (beta chain) derives from a study of cytomegalovirus exposure and HLA in healthy donors. Amplification used 60 Vbeta primers and 13 Jbeta primers. Profiling relied on immunoSEQ multiplex PCR, and the TCRdb table lists in-frame clones only, not all of them. The data hold some 110,000 clones, with about 70% observed a single time. About this clone itself: The target antigen is unknown.

Study findings and constraints: Three CMV-associated chains were confirmed in vitro to be specific for CMV antigens. Analyses of presence and absence presupposed an approximately uniform sequencing depth across donors. Most TCR beta V segments were productive about 87% or about 30% of the time in an earlier analysis.

Sequencing was performed on PBMCs. The origin of this receptor is a woman aged 25 to 39 in good health and CMV-seronegative.

This CDR3 is CASRRQGRNEQFF. DNA for the CDR3: TGTGCCAGCAGACGACAGGGTAGGAATGAGCAGTTCTTC. The chain joins TRBV6-5 to TRBJ2-1, with 7 bases identical to TRBD1. Unmatched junction bases numbered 6, after V lost 6 bases and J lost 7 bases. In germline, CDR1 is MNHEY, CDR2 SVGAGI. The CDR3 has 13 amino acids.